This section outlines one TCR beta chain sequence together with its context. Its antigen is still unknown. Researchers ran the PCR with 60 Vbeta and 13 Jbeta primers. The repertoire was sequenced with immunoSEQ multiplex PCR; TCRdb's copy has only in-frame clones and lacks some. The sample lists some 150,000 clones, roughly 77% occurring once. This specimen comes from a study of cytomegalovirus exposure and HLA in healthy donors. Notes on the study in general: Immune exposure information comprised only CMV serostatus. Excluded were some V segments that proved indistinguishable, including TRBV6-2 and TRBV6-3. A list of approximately 160 TCR beta chains associated with cytomegalovirus was given.

The CDR3 is made up of 18 amino acids. V shed 2 bases and J 1 base; nucleotides not matched to a gene: 13. Looked up from germline, CDR1 is MNHNS and CDR2 is SASEGT. This receptor was taken from a middle-aged man in good health and CMV-seronegative. This chain joins TRBV6-1 and TRBJ2-5; 7 bases line up with TRBD2. Specimen: PBMCs. CDR3 sequence (DNA): TGTGCCAGCAGTGAATTCGGGAACGGCGGGGGTGGCCAAGAGACCCAGTACTTC. It is translated as CASSEFGNGGGGQETQYF.